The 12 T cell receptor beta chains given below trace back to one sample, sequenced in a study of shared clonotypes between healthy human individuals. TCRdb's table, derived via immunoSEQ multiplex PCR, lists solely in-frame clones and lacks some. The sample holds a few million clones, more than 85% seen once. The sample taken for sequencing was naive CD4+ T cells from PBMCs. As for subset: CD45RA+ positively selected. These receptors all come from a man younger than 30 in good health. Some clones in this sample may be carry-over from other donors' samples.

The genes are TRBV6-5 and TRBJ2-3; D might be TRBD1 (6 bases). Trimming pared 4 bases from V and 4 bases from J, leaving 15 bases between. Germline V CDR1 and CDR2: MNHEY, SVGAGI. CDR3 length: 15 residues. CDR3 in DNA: TGTGCCAGCAGTTCGGGACAAGTTGTCGCAGATACGCAGTATTTT. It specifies CASSSGQVVADTQYF.

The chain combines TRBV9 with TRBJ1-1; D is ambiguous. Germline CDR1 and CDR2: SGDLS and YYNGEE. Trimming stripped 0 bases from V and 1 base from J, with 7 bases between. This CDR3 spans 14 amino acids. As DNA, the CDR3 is TGTGCCAGCAGCGTAGTAATAGAGAACACTGAAGCTTTCTTT. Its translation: CASSVVIENTEAFF.

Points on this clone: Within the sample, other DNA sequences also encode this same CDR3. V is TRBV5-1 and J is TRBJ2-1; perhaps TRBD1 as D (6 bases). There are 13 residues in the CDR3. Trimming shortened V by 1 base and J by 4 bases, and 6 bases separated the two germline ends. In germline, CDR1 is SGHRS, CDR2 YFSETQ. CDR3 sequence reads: CASSLTGYNEQFF. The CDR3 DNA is TGCGCCAGCAGCTTGACAGGGTACAATGAGCAGTTCTTC.

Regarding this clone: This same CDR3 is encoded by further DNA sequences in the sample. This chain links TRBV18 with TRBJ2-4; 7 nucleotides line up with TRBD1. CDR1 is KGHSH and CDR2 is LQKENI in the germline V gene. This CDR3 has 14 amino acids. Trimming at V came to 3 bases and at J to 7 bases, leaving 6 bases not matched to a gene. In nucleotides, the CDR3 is TGTGCCAGCTCACCCGACAGGGTGGGCAACATTCAGTACTTC. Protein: CASSPDRVGNIQYF.

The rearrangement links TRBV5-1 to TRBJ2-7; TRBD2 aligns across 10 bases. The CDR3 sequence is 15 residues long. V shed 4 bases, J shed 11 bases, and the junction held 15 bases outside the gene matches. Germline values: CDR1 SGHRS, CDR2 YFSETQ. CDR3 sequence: CASSNPELAGRIEYF. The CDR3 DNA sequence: TGCGCCAGCAGCAACCCGGAACTAGCGGGACGCATTGAGTACTTC.

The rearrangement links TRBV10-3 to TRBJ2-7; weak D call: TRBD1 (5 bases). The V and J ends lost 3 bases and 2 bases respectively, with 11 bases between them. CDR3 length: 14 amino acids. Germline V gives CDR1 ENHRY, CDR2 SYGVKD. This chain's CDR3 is CAISESSGTYEQYF. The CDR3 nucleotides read TGTGCCATCAGTGAATCGTCAGGGACCTACGAGCAGTACTTC.

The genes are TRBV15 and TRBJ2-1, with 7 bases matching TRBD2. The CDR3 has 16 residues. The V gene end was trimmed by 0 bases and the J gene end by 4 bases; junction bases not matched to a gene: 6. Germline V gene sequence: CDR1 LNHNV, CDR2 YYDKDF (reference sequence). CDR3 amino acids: CATSRDLAGEYNEQFF. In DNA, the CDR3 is TGTGCCACCAGCAGAGATCTCGCGGGGGAATACAATGAGCAGTTCTTC.

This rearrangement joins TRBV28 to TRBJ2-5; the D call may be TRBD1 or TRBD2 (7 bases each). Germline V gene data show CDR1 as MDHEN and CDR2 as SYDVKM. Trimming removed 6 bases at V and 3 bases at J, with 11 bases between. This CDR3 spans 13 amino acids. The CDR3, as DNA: TGTGCCAGCAGACAGGGGAGGGAAGAGACCCAGTACTTC. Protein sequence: CASRQGREETQYF.

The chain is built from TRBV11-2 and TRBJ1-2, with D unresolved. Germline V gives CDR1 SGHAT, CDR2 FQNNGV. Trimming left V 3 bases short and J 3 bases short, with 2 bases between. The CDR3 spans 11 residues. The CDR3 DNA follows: TGTGCCAGCAGCTTGTACTATGGCTACACCTTC. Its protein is CASSLYYGYTF.

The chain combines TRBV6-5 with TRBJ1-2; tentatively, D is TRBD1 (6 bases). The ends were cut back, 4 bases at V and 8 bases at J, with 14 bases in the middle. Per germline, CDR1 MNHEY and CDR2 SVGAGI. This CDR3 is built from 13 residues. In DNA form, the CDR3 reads TGTGCCAGCAGTTTAAGGGGGGTGCGCGGCTACACCTTC. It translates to CASSLRGVRGYTF.

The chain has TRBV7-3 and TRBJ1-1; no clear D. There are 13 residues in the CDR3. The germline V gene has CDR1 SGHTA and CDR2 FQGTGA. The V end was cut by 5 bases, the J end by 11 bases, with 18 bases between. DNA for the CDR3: TGTGCCAGCAGCGTCGCGGAGAACGGTTGGGCTTTCTTT. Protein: CASSVAENGWAFF.

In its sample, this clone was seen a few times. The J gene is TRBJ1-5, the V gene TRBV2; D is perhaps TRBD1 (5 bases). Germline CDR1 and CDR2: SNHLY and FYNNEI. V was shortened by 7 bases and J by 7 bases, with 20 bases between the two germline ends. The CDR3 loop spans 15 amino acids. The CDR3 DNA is TGTGCCAGCAATGGTGAGGGGAAAGGTGGACAGCCCCAGCATTTT. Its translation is CASNGEGKGGQPQHF.